One sample yielded the 27 T cell receptor beta chains listed below, sequenced in a study of OX40 agonist ivuxolimab in advanced cancers. Data came from immunoSEQ multiplex PCR; TCRdb stores just in-frame clones and leaves some out. Of 50,000 to 75,000 clones listed, approximately 86% are singletons. The sample consisted of CD4+ or CD8+ T cells sorted from blood, taken in a trial of the OX40 agonist ivuxolimab. The receptors were sampled from an adult with an advanced solid tumor such as melanoma, head and neck, liver or kidney cancer.

CDR3 in DNA: TGTGCCAGCTCACCGAGAAAAGCCAGCGGGAGCTACAATGAGCAGTTCTTC. Amino acids: CASSPRKASGSYNEQFF. The genes are TRBV18 and TRBJ2-1; the match to TRBD2 covers 8 bases. Germline values: CDR1 KGHSH, CDR2 LQKENI. After removal of 3 bases from V and 3 bases from J, the junction contained 10 bases not matched to a gene. The CDR3 is made up of 17 amino acids.

In DNA form, the CDR3 reads TGTGCCAGCAGCTTGTCAGGGACGACCTACGAGCAGTACTTC. Translation: CASSLSGTTYEQYF. This sequence joins TRBV5-6 and TRBJ2-5; D could derive from TRBD1 or TRBD2 (5 bases each). The J call may be in error: the DNA end matches TRBJ2-7 better. This CDR3 is built from 14 residues. From germline, CDR1 is SGHDT and CDR2 YYEEEE.

The chain is built from TRBV4-3 and TRBJ1-1; D is uncertain. V gave up 1 base and J gave up 5 bases, with 11 bases separating them. The V gene's germline CDR1 is LGHNA and CDR2 YSLEER. CDR3 size: 14 residues. In DNA form, the CDR3 reads TGCGCCAGCAGCCAAGTGGGTACAGTAACTGAAGCTTTCTTT. Translation: CASSQVGTVTEAFF.

The chain couples TRBV27 to TRBJ2-7; no reliable D call. V lost 5 bases and J lost 0, with 8 bases in between. Germline V CDR1 and CDR2: MNHEY, SMNVEV (reference sequence). The CDR3 length is 13 residues. The DNA of the CDR3 is TGTGCCAGCAGTCTCTTGAGCTCCTACGAGCAGTACTTC. This translates into CASSLLSSYEQYF.

The chain links TRBV27 to TRBJ2-3, with D perhaps matching TRBD2 (5 bases). Trimming removed 0 bases from V and 8 bases from J, with 15 bases in between. CDR1 is MNHEY, CDR2 SMNVEV, per germline (reference sequence). This CDR3 has 15 amino acids. The chain's CDR3 is CASSLSPLAGGTQYF. The CDR3 DNA is TGTGCCAGCAGTTTATCTCCGCTAGCCGGCGGTACGCAGTATTTT.

The V gene is TRBV2, the J gene TRBJ1-2; a possible D gene is TRBD1 (6 bases). Germline loops: CDR1 SNHLY, CDR2 FYNNEI. The CDR3 is 15 amino acids. The V end was cut by 7 bases, the J end by 0 bases, with 15 bases between. The CDR3 sequence: CASNRDGQTNYGYTF. CDR3 in DNA: TGTGCCAGCAATAGAGATGGACAGACTAACTATGGCTACACCTTC. Using reference TRBV2 and TRBJ1-2 for the parts outside the CDR3, the full variable domain is EPEVTQTPSHQVTQMGQEVILRCVPISNHLYFYWYRQILGQKVEFLVSFYNNEISEKSEIFDDQFSVERPDGSNFTLKIRSTKLEDSAMYFCASNRDGQTNYGYTFGSGTRLTVV.

This clone has only one observation. The chain joins TRBV5-1 to TRBJ2-5, with D perhaps matching TRBD1 or TRBD2 (5 bases each). V was trimmed by 6 bases and J by 1 base, leaving 16 bases between them. Germline CDR1 is SGHRS and CDR2 is YFSETQ. This CDR3 contains 15 residues. The CDR3 reads CASTRDPGSQETQYF. CDR3 coding DNA: TGCGCCAGCACCAGGGACCCTGGGAGCCAAGAGACCCAGTACTTC.

The chain combines TRBV30 with TRBJ1-3; 9 bases line up with TRBD1. Germline V gene data show CDR1 as GTSNPN and CDR2 as SVGIG (reference sequence). V lost 5 bases, J lost 0 bases, and 11 bases stayed unmatched. The CDR3 runs 17 residues. CDR3 region: CAWATGQGIRSGNTIYF. CDR3 nucleotide sequence: TGTGCCTGGGCCACGGGACAGGGAATCCGCTCTGGAAACACCATATATTTT.

This chain uses TRBV5-5 with TRBJ1-5, with D possibly TRBD1 on 6 matching bases. V gave up 3 bases and J gave up 0 bases, with 13 bases separating them. The CDR3 covers 16 residues. Germline values: CDR1 SGHKS, CDR2 YYEKEE (reference sequence). The CDR3 spells CASSSGGDYSNQPQHF. In DNA form, the CDR3 reads TGTGCCAGCAGCTCGGGGGGCGACTATAGCAATCAGCCCCAGCATTTT.

J is TRBJ2-7 and V is TRBV6-1; D remains ambiguous. V was shortened by 4 bases and J by 4 bases, with 11 bases between the two germline ends. The CDR3 is 13 amino acids. Looked up from germline, CDR1 is MNHNS and CDR2 is SASEGT. CDR3 loop: CASSGSYHYEQYF. CDR3 nucleotides: TGTGCCAGCAGTGGAAGCTATCATTACGAGCAGTACTTC.

This sequence joins TRBV4-3 and TRBJ2-2; D unresolved. This CDR3 has 13 residues. The germline V gene encodes CDR1 LGHNA and CDR2 YSLEER. V shed 4 bases and J shed 6 bases, with 9 bases lying between them. In nucleotides, the CDR3 is TGCGCCAGCAGCCCAGTTGGGGCCGGGGAGCTGTTTTTT. Translated, it gives CASSPVGAGELFF.

This clone was counted only a few times. The chain is built from TRBV5-5 and TRBJ1-2, with 9 bases identical to TRBD1. This CDR3 contains 15 residues. V lost 4 bases, J lost 8 bases, and 12 bases stayed unmatched. The germline V gene encodes CDR1 SGHKS and CDR2 YYEKEE (reference sequence). CDR3 DNA: TGTGCCAGCAGCCCCCGCTGGACAGGGGACATGGGCTACACCTTC. It specifies CASSPRWTGDMGYTF.

The chain recombines TRBV4-3 with TRBJ1-6; D unresolved. The CDR3 runs 17 residues. The ends were cut back, 1 base at V and 0 bases at J, with 10 bases in the middle. CDR1 LGHNA and CDR2 YSLEER come from the germline V gene. The CDR3 sequence: CASSQGSESSYNSPLHF. In DNA form, the CDR3 reads TGCGCCAGCAGCCAAGGTAGCGAAAGCTCCTATAATTCACCCCTCCACTTT.

This clone was seen once. The chain has TRBV10-2 and TRBJ1-4; no reliable D call. Deletions cut 10 bases from V and 2 bases from J, with 17 bases between. Per germline, CDR1 WSHSY and CDR2 SAAADI. CDR3 size: 15 residues. CDR3 region: CATLEEFGTNEKLFF. The CDR3 DNA is TGCGCCACCCTGGAAGAATTCGGCACTAATGAAAAACTGTTTTTT.

The chain combines TRBV7-2 with TRBJ1-2, with D uncertain. CDR1 is SGHTA and CDR2 is FQGNSA in the germline V gene. The CDR3 extends over 15 amino acids. V shed 1 base and J shed 5 bases, with 14 bases lying between them. DNA of the CDR3: TGTGCCAGCAGCTTAGATACGGCAGGTGTATATGGCTACACCTTC. Its protein product is CASSLDTAGVYGYTF.

This chain joins TRBV28 and TRBJ2-3; 8 bases align to TRBD2. The CDR3 totals 13 residues. The V gene's germline CDR1 is MDHEN and CDR2 SYDVKM. Trimming took 8 bases from V and 5 from J; bases not matched to a gene: 6. The CDR3 spells CASGTGTRDTQYF. The CDR3 DNA sequence: TGTGCCAGCGGAACCGGGACTAGAGATACGCAGTATTTT.

This chain joins TRBV5-1 and TRBJ2-4; tentative D call: TRBD2 (6 bases). Trimming took off 5 bases at V and 5 bases at J, with 17 bases between the two ends. The germline CDR1 and CDR2 sequences are SGHRS and YFSETQ. The CDR3 covers 15 residues. The CDR3 is CASSPAGTGQNIQYF. CDR3 nucleotide sequence: TGCGCCAGCAGTCCTGCCGGGACTGGGCAAAACATTCAGTACTTC.

The chain combines TRBV6-1 with TRBJ1-1, with D possibly being TRBD1 (5 bases). This CDR3 has 14 residues. With 2 bases removed from V and 5 bases from J, the gap between germline ends came to 12 bases. Germline V gene sequence: CDR1 MNHNS, CDR2 SASEGT. CDR3 residues: CASSEWGGKTEAFF. The CDR3 DNA reads as TGTGCCAGCAGTGAATGGGGGGGGAAGACTGAAGCTTTCTTT.

The table lists this clone with a few counts. V usage is TRBV7-3 and J usage is TRBJ1-1; D unresolved. The CDR3 runs to 16 residues. The V and J ends lost 2 bases and 0 bases respectively, with 13 bases between them. The germline gives CDR1 SGHTA, CDR2 FQGTGA. This chain's CDR3 is CASSLEPGVMNTEAFF. The CDR3 DNA follows: TGTGCCAGCAGCTTAGAACCAGGAGTAATGAACACTGAAGCTTTCTTT.

The chain links TRBV5-1 to TRBJ2-2, with D possibly matching TRBD1 (7 bases). In germline, CDR1 is SGHRS, CDR2 YFSETQ. V gave up 3 bases and J gave up 6 bases, with 12 bases separating them. The CDR3 consists of 14 residues. The CDR3 protein is CASSWQGGAGELFF. The CDR3 nucleotides read TGCGCCAGCAGCTGGCAGGGGGGAGCCGGGGAGCTGTTTTTT.

This clone has only one observation. The chain joins TRBV5-1 to TRBJ2-1; a possible D gene is TRBD2 (5 bases). The CDR3 runs 16 residues. The germline gives CDR1 SGHRS, CDR2 YFSETQ. V dropped 0 bases and J dropped 4 bases, with 14 bases sitting between them. CDR3 bases: TGCGCCAGCAGCTTGGATCGGGATTCCCATTACAATGAGCAGTTCTTC. Protein: CASSLDRDSHYNEQFF.

The V and J genes are TRBV5-8 and TRBJ1-2, with 7 bases aligning to TRBD1. In germline, CDR1 is SGHTS, CDR2 YDEGEE. J gave up 10 bases and V 3 bases, and 12 bases lay outside the gene matches. The CDR3 length is 14 residues. The DNA for the CDR3 is TGTGCCAGCAGCTGGCCGGGACAGCCGGTCGCCTACACCTTC. Translation gives CASSWPGQPVAYTF.

The chain is built from TRBV7-2 and TRBJ2-5, with D perhaps TRBD1 (6 bases). Trimming pared 3 bases from V and 4 bases from J, leaving 6 bases between. The CDR3 covers 12 residues. Per germline, CDR1 SGHTA and CDR2 FQGNSA. The CDR3 bases are TGTGCCAGCAGCTTCAGGGGAGAGACCCAGTACTTC. Amino acid sequence: CASSFRGETQYF. The full variable domain, in which reference TRBV7-2 and TRBJ2-5 provide the parts outside the CDR3, is GAGVSQSPSNKVTEKGKDVELRCDPISGHTALYWYRQSLGQGLEFLIYFQGNSAPDKSGLPSDRFSAERTGGSVSTLTIQRTQQEDSAVYLCASSFRGETQYFGPGTRLLVL.

The genes are TRBV7-9 and TRBJ2-1; 9 nucleotides align to TRBD1. Germline CDR1 reads SEHNR; CDR2 reads FQNEAQ (reference sequence). Germline trimming cut 1 base from V and 7 bases from J; bases unmatched to any gene: 5. There are 15 residues in the CDR3. The DNA of the CDR3 is TGTGCCAGCAGCTTAGGGGGGACAGGGTTGAATGAGCAGTTCTTC. Amino acid sequence: CASSLGGTGLNEQFF.

The table lists this clone with a count of one. This chain joins TRBV7-8 and TRBJ2-5, with D perhaps matching TRBD1 (5 bases). The DNA end is more similar to TRBJ2-7, so the J call may be wrong. CDR1 SGHVS and CDR2 FQNEAQ come from the germline V gene. This CDR3 has 11 residues. CDR3 in DNA: TGTGCCAGCTCATTAGGGGTCGAGCAGTACTTC. Its translation: CASSLGVEQYF.

This clone has just one count. The rearrangement uses TRBV4-3 and TRBJ2-5, with D tentatively TRBD1 (6 bases). This CDR3 is built from 16 residues. The V end was cut by 0 bases, the J end by 2 bases, with 13 bases between. Per germline, CDR1 LGHNA and CDR2 YSLEER. The CDR3 protein is CASSQDVTGRQETQYF. The CDR3 region has the DNA TGCGCCAGCAGCCAAGACGTCACAGGGCGTCAAGAGACCCAGTACTTC.

The chain recombines TRBV29-1 with TRBJ2-1; D possibly corresponds to TRBD2 (6 bases). Deletions cut 7 bases from V and 6 bases from J, with 25 bases between. In germline, CDR1 is SQVTM, CDR2 ANQGSEA. The CDR3 is made up of 16 amino acids. The DNA of the CDR3 is TGCAGCGCTAGCACCGGGACTTCCTTGGCAGGCAATGAGCAGTTCTTC. Its protein product is CSASTGTSLAGNEQFF.